These 9 T cell receptor beta chains share one sample of origin, sequenced in a study of T cell changes during pregnancy in multiple sclerosis. TCRdb keeps only in-frame clones here, not all; method: immunoSEQ multiplex PCR. The table includes 81,000 or so clones, about 90% detected once. The specimen was PBMCs, collected in the first trimester of pregnancy. The source of these receptors is a female donor in good health, serving as a control in a pregnancy study. Some clones in this sample may be carry-over from other donors' samples.

The chain joins TRBV28 to TRBJ2-3, with D unclear. Per the germline V gene, CDR1 is MDHEN and CDR2 is SYDVKM. Trimming removed 6 bases at V and 1 base at J, with 14 bases between. This CDR3 is built from 15 residues. Here the CDR3 reads CASSPPWLGTDTQYF. CDR3 sequence (DNA): TGTGCCAGCAGCCCCCCATGGCTGGGCACAGATACGCAGTATTTT.

This clone was observed a single time. The chain links TRBV10-3 to TRBJ1-6; TRBD1 aligns across 8 bases. The CDR3 is made up of 15 amino acids. Trimming cost V 5 bases and J 7 bases; bases outside gene matches: 7. CDR1 is ENHRY and CDR2 is SYGVKD in the germline V gene. The CDR3 region is CAISLTGVANSPLHF. The CDR3 DNA follows: TGTGCCATCAGTCTGACAGGGGTGGCCAATTCACCCCTCCACTTT.

V is TRBV11-2 and J is TRBJ1-2; D is perhaps TRBD1 (6 bases). Germline CDR1 reads SGHAT; CDR2 reads FQNNGV. CDR3 length equals 14 residues. Deletions cut 5 bases from V and 0 bases from J, with 10 bases between. CDR3 loop: CASSPDRSNYGYTF. As DNA, the CDR3 is TGTGCCAGCAGCCCGGACAGATCTAACTATGGCTACACCTTC.

Only one count was recorded for this clone. J is TRBJ2-2 and V is TRBV27; TRBD2 agrees at 13 bases. The ends lost 5 bases at V and 6 bases at J; junction bases unmatched: 6. The CDR3 has 16 amino acids. The germline gives CDR1 MNHEY, CDR2 SMNVEV (reference sequence). CDR3 amino acids: CASSRWTSGSAGELFF. For the CDR3, the DNA is TGTGCCAGCAGTAGGTGGACTAGCGGGAGCGCCGGGGAGCTGTTTTTT.

The V call is TRBV6-5, the J call TRBJ1-3; D unclear. The V gene's germline CDR1 is MNHEY and CDR2 SVGAGI. The CDR3 runs 15 residues. V gave up 6 bases and J gave up 0 bases, with 12 bases separating them. The CDR3 protein is CASSPHTLSGNTIYF. In nucleotides, the CDR3 is TGTGCCAGCAGCCCACATACGCTCTCTGGAAACACCATATATTTT.

The V call is TRBV7-9, the J call TRBJ2-6; D uncertain. Germline lookup yields CDR1 SEHNR and CDR2 FQNEAQ (reference sequence). CDR3 length: 15 residues. V lost 5 bases, J lost 0 bases, and 8 bases lay in between. CDR3 DNA sequence: TGTGCCAGCAGCGAAGTTAGCTCTGGGGCCAACGTCCTGACTTTC. Its translation is CASSEVSSGANVLTF.

The chain combines TRBV28 with TRBJ1-4, with 7 positions matching TRBD1. Germline CDR1 MDHEN, CDR2 SYDVKM. This CDR3 has 15 residues. The trim removed 6 bases at V and 4 bases at J, leaving 8 bases unmatched. DNA of the CDR3: TGTGCCAGCAGGCCGGGGTCAGGGGGTAATGAAAAACTGTTTTTT. Its protein product is CASRPGSGGNEKLFF.

V usage is TRBV18 and J usage is TRBJ1-1; the D is unclear. The germline V gene has CDR1 KGHSH and CDR2 LQKENI. V was clipped by 3 bases and J by 6 bases, with 17 bases between them. The CDR3 is 15 amino acids. CDR3 bases: TGTGCCAGCTCACCGAATCGAGGAGGGATGGCTGAAGCTTTCTTT. Translation gives CASSPNRGGMAEAFF.

CDR3 coding DNA: TGTGCCAGTAGCTTCAGCAATCAGCCCCAGCATTTT. Protein product: CASSFSNQPQHF. J is TRBJ1-5 and V is TRBV19; D remains ambiguous. The germline V gene encodes CDR1 LNHDA and CDR2 SQIVND (reference sequence). The CDR3 is 12 amino acids. V lost 6 bases and J lost 1, with 4 bases in between.